At least ten counts were recorded for the clone carrying this TCR beta chain. Its antigen remains unknown. TCRdb fed the 5' RACE reads into MiXCR, producing one record per CDR3 protein. The repertoire holds 55,000 to 85,000 distinct CDR3 sequences, roughly an eighth seen once, with around an eighth in the top ten. This sample was taken from a study of early T cells in non-severe SARS-CoV-2 infection. Study-level findings and limits: Anti-spike CD8 specificities were favored by VDJdb matching, whose results missed private and CD4 specificities.

The CDR3 covers 17 residues. Germline V gives CDR1 SGHVS, CDR2 FNYEAQ. V shed 7 bases and J 0 bases; nucleotides not matched to a gene: 11. The sample was whole blood. The receptor was isolated from an adult who was a healthcare worker with PCR-confirmed SARS-CoV-2 infection or an uninfected control (not recorded which). This chain uses TRBV7-6 with TRBJ2-2; 7 nucleotides align to TRBD2. CDR3 sequence reads: CASNPATGGTNTGELFF. In DNA, the CDR3 is TGTGCCAGCAATCCAGCTACCGGGGGGACGAACACCGGGGAGCTGTTTTTT. The whole variable domain, filled in from reference TRBV7-6 and TRBJ2-2, reads GAGVSQSPRYKVTKRGQDVALRCDPISGHVSLYWYRQALGQGPEFLTYFNYEAQQDKSGLPNDRFSAERPEGSISTLTIQRTEQRDSAMYRCASNPATGGTNTGELFFGEGSRLTVL.